The clone carrying this T cell receptor beta chain was counted between two and nine times. Its antigen is as yet unknown. Preparation methods for the bulk TCR libraries were those previously described, with listed TCR primers. TCRdb itself ran the PCR reads through MiXCR, one entry per CDR3 protein. This sample has approximately 680,000 distinct CDR3 sequences, with over 25% found just once. This specimen comes from a study of molecular identifiers for immune sequencing clone quantification. Findings and limits, study-wide: Clonotypes topping 20 RNA copies carried over 98% of effector molecules but under 1% of naive ones.

The length of the CDR3 is 12 residues. The germline V and J ends were trimmed by 2 bases and 5 bases, with 6 bases remaining between them. CD8+CD4-CCR7+CD45RA+ sorting gave the naive CD8 T cells. The clonotype was recovered from a human donor in good health. Some libraries in this study had Jurkat cell RNA spiked in. The specimen was naive CD8+ T cells from blood, with Jurkat cell RNA spiked in. The subset was: FACS-sorted CD8+CD4-CCR7+CD45RA+ naive T cells. The rearrangement links TRBV12-3 or TRBV12-4 to TRBJ1-1, with no clear D. CDR3 in amino acids: CASSLWSTEAFF. The CDR3 nucleotides are TGTGCCAGCAGTTTATGGTCTACTGAAGCTTTCTTT.